This record concerns one T cell receptor (beta chain) sequence. The sample belongs to a study of blood T cell repertoires in COVID-19. At the level of the study: The origin of the acute and convalescent COVID-19 samples was the United States, Italy and Spain. The analysed material was cDNA or gDNA that came from T cells, B-cell-depleted T cells, or PBMCs.

Germline lookup yields CDR1 SNHLY and CDR2 FYNNEI. The CDR3 is made up of 12 amino acids. Trimming took 8 bases from V and 1 from J, leaving 9 bases between them. The cohort comprised adults aged about 18 to 100 years residing in 24 US areas. For recovered donors of Cohort 3, there were two negative PCRs, clearance, or symptom resolution. Clones were read by immunoSEQ multiplex PCR, and TCRdb kept only the in-frame ones, dropping some. This sample has approximately 440,000 clones, with 87% found just once. The TCR comes from a young woman who had recovered from COVID-19. The chain carries TRBV2 and TRBJ2-7; possibly TRBD1 for D (5 bases). Source material: PBMCs or T cells enriched from blood (not recorded which). CDR3 sequence: CASGAGSYEQYF. As DNA, the CDR3 is TGTGCCAGCGGGGCCGGTTCCTACGAGCAGTACTTC.